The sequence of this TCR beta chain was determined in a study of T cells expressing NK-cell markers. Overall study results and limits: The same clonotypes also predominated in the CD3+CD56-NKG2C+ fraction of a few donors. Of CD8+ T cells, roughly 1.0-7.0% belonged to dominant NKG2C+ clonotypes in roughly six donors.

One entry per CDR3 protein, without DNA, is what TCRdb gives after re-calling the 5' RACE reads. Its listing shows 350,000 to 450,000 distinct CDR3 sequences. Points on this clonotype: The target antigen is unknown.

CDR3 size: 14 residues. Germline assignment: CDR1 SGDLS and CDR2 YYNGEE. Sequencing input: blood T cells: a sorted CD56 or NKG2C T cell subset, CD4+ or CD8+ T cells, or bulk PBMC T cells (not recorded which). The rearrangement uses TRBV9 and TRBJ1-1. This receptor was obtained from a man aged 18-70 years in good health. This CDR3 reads CASTYLAGNTEAFF.